The subject of this entry is one TCR beta chain. Other DNA sequences of this sample code for an identical CDR3. The CDR3 is 12 amino acids. Germline loops: CDR1 SGHVS, CDR2 FQNEAQ. V shed 5 bases and J shed 0 bases, with 3 bases lying between them. The source of the sample is a study of cytomegalovirus exposure and HLA in healthy donors. 13 Jbeta primers and 60 Vbeta primers were used for the PCR. Using immunoSEQ multiplex PCR, the repertoire was profiled, and TCRdb retains in-frame clones only, with some absent. The sample yields around 110,000 clones, less than 85% seen once. V and J are TRBV7-8 and TRBJ2-3; unclear D gene. This clonotype was sampled from a young man in good health and CMV-seronegative. The sample comprised PBMCs. Written as DNA, the CDR3 is TGTGCCAGCAGCCTTAGCACAGATACGCAGTATTTT. Protein: CASSLSTDTQYF.